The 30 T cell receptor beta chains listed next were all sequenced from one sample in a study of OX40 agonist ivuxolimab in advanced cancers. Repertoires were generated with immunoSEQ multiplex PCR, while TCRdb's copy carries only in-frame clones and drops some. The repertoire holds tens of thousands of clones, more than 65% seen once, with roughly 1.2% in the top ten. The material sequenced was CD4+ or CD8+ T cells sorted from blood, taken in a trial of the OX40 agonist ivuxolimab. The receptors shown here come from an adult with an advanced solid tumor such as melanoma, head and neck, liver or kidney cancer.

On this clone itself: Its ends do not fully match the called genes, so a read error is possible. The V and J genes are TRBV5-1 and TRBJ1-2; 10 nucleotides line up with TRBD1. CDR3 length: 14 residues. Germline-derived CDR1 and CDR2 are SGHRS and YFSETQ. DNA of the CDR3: TGTGCCAGCAGCTTGGTCCGGGACAGGGGTGGCTACACCTTC. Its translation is CASSLVRDRGGYTF.

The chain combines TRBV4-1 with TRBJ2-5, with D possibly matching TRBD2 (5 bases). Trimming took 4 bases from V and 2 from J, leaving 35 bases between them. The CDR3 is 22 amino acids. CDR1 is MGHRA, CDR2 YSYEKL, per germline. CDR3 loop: CASSRDLLGNFFREQRQETQYF. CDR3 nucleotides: TGCGCCAGCAGCCGAGACCTTTTAGGGAACTTCTTTAGGGAGCAAAGACAAGAGACCCAGTACTTC.

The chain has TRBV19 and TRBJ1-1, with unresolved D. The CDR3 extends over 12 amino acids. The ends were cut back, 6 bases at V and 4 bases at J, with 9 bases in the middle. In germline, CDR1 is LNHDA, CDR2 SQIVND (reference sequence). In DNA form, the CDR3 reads TGTGCCAGTAGCCACAAAGGCACTGAAGCTTTCTTT. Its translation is CASSHKGTEAFF.

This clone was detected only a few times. CDR3 loop: CSVVAGGIGELFF. CDR3 DNA: TGCAGCGTTGTTGCGGGGGGGATCGGGGAGCTGTTTTTT. The gene calls are TRBV29-1 and TRBJ2-2; 9 bases match TRBD2. CDR3 length equals 13 residues. J was trimmed by 7 bases and V by 4 bases; bases with no gene match: 4. Germline loops: CDR1 SQVTM, CDR2 ANQGSEA.

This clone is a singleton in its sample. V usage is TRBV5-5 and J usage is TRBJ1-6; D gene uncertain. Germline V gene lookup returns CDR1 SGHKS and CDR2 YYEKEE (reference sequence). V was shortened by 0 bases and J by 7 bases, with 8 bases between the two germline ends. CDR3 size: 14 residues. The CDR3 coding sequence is TGTGCCAGCAGCTTGGCCCTTGTGAATTCACCCCTCCACTTT. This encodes CASSLALVNSPLHF.

CDR3 protein: CASSLRPSNTGELFF. The DNA of the CDR3 is TGTGCCAGCAGCTTGCGGCCTTCTAACACCGGGGAGCTGTTTTTT. The chain recombines TRBV7-2 with TRBJ2-2; no firm D call. CDR1 is SGHTA and CDR2 is FQGNSA in the germline V gene. V lost 3 bases and J 2 bases, leaving 10 bases between the germline ends. CDR3 size: 15 residues.

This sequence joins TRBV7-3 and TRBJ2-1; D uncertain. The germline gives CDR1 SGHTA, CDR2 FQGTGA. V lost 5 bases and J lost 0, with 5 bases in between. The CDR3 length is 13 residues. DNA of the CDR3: TGTGCCAGCAGCCCATCCTCCTACAATGAGCAGTTCTTC. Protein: CASSPSSYNEQFF.

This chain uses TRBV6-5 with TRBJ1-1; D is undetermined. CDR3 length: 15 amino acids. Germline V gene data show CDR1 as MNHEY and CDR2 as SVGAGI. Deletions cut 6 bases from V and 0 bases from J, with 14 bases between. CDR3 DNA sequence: TGTGCCAGCAGACCGGGGTGGGCGATGAACACTGAAGCTTTCTTT. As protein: CASRPGWAMNTEAFF.

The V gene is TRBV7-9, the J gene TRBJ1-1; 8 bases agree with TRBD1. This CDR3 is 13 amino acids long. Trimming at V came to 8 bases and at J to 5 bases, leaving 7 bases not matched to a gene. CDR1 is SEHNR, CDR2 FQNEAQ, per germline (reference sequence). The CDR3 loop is CASVETGGTEAFF. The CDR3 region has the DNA TGTGCCAGCGTTGAAACAGGGGGGACTGAAGCTTTCTTT.

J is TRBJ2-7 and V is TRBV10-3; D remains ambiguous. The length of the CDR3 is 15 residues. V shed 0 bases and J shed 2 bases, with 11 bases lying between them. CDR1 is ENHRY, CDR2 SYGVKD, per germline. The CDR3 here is CAISESGILAYEQYF. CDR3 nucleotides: TGTGCCATCAGTGAGTCTGGGATTCTGGCCTACGAGCAGTACTTC.

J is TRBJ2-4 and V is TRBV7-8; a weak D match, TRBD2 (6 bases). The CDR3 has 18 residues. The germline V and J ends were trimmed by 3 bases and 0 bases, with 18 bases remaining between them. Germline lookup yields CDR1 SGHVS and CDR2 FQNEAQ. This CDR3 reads CASSLGGTDRVAKNIQYF. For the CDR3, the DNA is TGTGCCAGCAGCTTGGGCGGGACGGATAGGGTAGCCAAAAACATTCAGTACTTC. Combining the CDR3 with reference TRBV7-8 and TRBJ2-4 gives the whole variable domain GAGVSQSPRYKVAKRGQDVALRCDPISGHVSLFWYQQALGQGPEFLTYFQNEAQLDKSGLPSDRFFAERPEGSVSTLKIQRTQQEDSAVYLCASSLGGTDRVAKNIQYFGAGTRLSVL.

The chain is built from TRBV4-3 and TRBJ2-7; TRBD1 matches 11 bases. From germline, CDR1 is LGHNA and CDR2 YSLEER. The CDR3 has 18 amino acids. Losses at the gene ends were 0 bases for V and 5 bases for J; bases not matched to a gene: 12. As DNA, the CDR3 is TGCGCCAGCAGCCAAGATCAGTCCGGGACAGGGGGTCTGGACGAGCAGTACTTC. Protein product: CASSQDQSGTGGLDEQYF.

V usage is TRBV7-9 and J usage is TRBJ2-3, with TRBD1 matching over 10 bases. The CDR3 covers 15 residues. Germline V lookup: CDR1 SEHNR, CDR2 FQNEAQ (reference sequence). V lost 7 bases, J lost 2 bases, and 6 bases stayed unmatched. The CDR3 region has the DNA TGTGCCAGCATCAGGACAGGGGGTTTCACAGATACGCAGTATTTT. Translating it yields CASIRTGGFTDTQYF.

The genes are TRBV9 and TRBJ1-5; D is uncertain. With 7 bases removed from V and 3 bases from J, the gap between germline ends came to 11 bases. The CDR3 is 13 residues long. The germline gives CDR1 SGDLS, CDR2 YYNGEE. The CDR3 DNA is TGTGCCAGCGCGCCCGGCCCCAATCAGCCCCAGCATTTT. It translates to CASAPGPNQPQHF.

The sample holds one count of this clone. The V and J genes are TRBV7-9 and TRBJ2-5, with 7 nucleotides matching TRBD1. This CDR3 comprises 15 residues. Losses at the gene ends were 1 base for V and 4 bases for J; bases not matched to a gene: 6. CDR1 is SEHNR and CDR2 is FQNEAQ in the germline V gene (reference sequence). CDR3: CASSLGVDRSETQYF. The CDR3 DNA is TGTGCCAGCAGCTTAGGGGTGGACAGGTCAGAGACCCAGTACTTC.

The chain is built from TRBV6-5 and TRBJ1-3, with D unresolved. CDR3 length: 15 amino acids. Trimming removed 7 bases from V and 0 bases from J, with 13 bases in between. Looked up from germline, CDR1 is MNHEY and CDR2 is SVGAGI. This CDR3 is CASISDFFSGNTIYF. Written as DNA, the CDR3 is TGTGCCAGCATTTCGGACTTCTTCTCTGGAAACACCATATATTTT.

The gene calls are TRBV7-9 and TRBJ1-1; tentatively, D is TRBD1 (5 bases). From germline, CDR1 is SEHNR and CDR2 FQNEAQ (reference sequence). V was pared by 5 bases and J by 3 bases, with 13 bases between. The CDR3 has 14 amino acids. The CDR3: CASSEQGADTEAFF. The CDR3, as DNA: TGTGCCAGCAGCGAACAAGGGGCGGACACTGAAGCTTTCTTT.

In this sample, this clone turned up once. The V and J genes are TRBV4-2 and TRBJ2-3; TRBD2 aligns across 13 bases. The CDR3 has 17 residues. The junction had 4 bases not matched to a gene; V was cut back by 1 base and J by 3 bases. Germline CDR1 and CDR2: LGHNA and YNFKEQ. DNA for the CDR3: TGTGCCAGCAGCCAAGCAGCGACTAGCGGGGGGACAGATACGCAGTATTTT. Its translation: CASSQAATSGGTDTQYF.

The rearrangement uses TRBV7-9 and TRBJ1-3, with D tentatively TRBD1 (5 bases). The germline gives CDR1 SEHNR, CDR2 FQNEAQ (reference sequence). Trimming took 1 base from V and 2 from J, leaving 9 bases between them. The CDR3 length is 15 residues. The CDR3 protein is CASSLVGGAGNTIYF. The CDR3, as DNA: TGTGCCAGCAGCTTAGTCGGGGGTGCTGGAAACACCATATATTTT.

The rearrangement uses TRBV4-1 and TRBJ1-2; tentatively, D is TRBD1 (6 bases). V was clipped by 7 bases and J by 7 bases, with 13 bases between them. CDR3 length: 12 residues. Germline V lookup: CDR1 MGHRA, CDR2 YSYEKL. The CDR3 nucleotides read TGCGCCAGCAATGGGGAGGGGGGTGGCTACACCTTC. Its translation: CASNGEGGGYTF.

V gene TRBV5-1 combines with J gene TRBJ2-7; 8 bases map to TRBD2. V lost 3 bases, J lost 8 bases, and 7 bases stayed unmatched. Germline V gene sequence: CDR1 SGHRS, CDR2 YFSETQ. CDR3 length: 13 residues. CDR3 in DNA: TGCGCCAGCAGCTCCCCGGGGGGGGACAAGCAGTACTTC. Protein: CASSSPGGDKQYF. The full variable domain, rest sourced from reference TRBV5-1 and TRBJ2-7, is KAGVTQTPRYLIKTRGQQVTLSCSPISGHRSVSWYQQTPGQGLQFLFEYFSETQRNKGNFPGRFSGRQFSNSRSEMNVSTLELGDSALYLCASSSPGGDKQYFGPGTRLTVT.

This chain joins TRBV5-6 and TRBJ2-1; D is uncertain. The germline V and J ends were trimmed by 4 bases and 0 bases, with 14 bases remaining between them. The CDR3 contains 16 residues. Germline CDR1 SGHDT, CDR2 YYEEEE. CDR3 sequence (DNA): TGTGCCAGCAGCCCAATCCCATCTAGCTCCTACAATGAGCAGTTCTTC. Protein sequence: CASSPIPSSSYNEQFF.

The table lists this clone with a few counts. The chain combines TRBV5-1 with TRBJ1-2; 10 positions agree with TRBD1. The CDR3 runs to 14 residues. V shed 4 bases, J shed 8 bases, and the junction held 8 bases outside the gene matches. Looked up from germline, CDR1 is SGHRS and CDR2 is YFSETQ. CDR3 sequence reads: CASSPEGTGDGYTF. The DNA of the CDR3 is TGCGCCAGCAGCCCCGAGGGGACAGGGGACGGCTACACCTTC. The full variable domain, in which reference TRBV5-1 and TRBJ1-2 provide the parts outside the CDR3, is KAGVTQTPRYLIKTRGQQVTLSCSPISGHRSVSWYQQTPGQGLQFLFEYFSETQRNKGNFPGRFSGRQFSNSRSEMNVSTLELGDSALYLCASSPEGTGDGYTFGSGTRLTVV.

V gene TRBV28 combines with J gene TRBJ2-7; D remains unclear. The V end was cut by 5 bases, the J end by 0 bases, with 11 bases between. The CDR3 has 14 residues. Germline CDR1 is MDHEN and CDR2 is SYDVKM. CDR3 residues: CASSVAQLSYEQYF. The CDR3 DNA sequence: TGTGCCAGCAGTGTCGCCCAACTCTCCTACGAGCAGTACTTC.

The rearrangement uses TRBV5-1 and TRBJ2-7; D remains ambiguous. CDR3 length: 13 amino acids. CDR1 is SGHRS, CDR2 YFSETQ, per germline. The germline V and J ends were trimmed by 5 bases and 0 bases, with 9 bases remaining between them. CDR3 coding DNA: TGCGCCAGCAGGTACTCGTACTCCTACGAGCAGTACTTC. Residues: CASRYSYSYEQYF.

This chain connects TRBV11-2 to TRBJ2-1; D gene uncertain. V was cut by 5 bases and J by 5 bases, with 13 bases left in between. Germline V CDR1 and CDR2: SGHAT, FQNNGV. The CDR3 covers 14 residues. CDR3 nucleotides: TGTGCCAGCAGCGAAATAATTGAAGACAATGAGCAGTTCTTC. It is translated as CASSEIIEDNEQFF.

CDR3 coding DNA: TGCGCCAGCAGCCCGCAGGATTCTAATGAAAAACTGTTTTTT. Translation gives CASSPQDSNEKLFF. This chain joins TRBV5-1 and TRBJ1-4; no firm D call. CDR1 and CDR2 from the germline V gene are SGHRS and YFSETQ. The CDR3 sequence is 14 residues long. The V end was cut by 4 bases, the J end by 3 bases, with 10 bases between.

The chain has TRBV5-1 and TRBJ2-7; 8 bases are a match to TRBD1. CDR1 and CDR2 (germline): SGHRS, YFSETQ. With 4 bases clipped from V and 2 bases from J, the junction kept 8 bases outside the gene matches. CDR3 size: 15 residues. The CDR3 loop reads CASSVGQGIPYEQYF. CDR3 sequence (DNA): TGCGCCAGCAGCGTCGGACAGGGAATTCCCTACGAGCAGTACTTC.

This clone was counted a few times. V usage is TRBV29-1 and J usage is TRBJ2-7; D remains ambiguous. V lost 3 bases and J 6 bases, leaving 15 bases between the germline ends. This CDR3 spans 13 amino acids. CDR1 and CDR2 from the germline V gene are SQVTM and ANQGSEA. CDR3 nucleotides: TGCAGCGTTGAGACAAAGGGTGACGGCGAGCAGTACTTC. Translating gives CSVETKGDGEQYF.

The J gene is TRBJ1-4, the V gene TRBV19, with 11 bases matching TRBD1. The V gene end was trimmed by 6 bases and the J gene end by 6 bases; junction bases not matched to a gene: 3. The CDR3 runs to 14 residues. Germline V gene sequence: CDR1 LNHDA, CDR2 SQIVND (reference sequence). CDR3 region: CASRDRGRDEKLFF. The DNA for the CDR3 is TGTGCCAGTAGGGACAGGGGGCGTGATGAAAAACTGTTTTTT.